The rows below give T cell receptor beta chains drawn from one sample of a study of CD8+CD57+ T cells in acquired aplastic anemia. TCRdb used MiXCR to reprocess the reads, holding one entry per CDR3 protein. The sample has approximately 190,000 distinct CDR3 sequences, around 47% seen once. Sequencing was carried out using sorted CD4+, CD8+, or CD8+CD57+ T cells (not recorded which) from PBMCs. These receptors were obtained from a human donor with aplastic anemia. Each CDR3 is given with its conserved first and last residue. A D gene is named only where the DNA matches it firmly. Clone size is given for some rows only: seen once, a few or many times, or a class if the clone is expanded.

few	TRBJ2-7	TRBV20-1	TRBD1	CSARDPGTGPYEQYF	TGCAGTGCTAGAGATCCTGGGACAGGGCCCTACGAGCAGTACTTC
NA	TRBJ1-6	TRBV7-3	NA	CASSLTQDSPLHF	TGTGCCAGCAGCTTAACGCAGGATTCACCCCTCCACTTT
NA	TRBJ2-2	TRBV5-1	NA	CASSLVGVTPGELFF	TGCGCCAGCAGCTTGGTGGGGGTGACCCCCGGGGAGCTGTTTTTT
few	TRBJ2-7	TRBV10-3	NA	CAISAPSAGSPYEQYF	TGTGCCATCAGTGCCCCTAGCGCAGGTTCTCCCTACGAGCAGTACTTC
many	TRBJ2-7	TRBV7-2	NA	CASSLERATYEQYF	TGTGCCAGCAGCTTAGAAAGGGCGACCTACGAGCAGTACTTC
many	TRBJ2-7	TRBV10-3	TRBD1	CAISELTGAYDEQYF	TGTGCCATCAGTGAGCTCACAGGGGCATACGACGAGCAGTACTTC
many	TRBJ2-7	TRBV12-3/TRBV12-4	NA	CASSPRGILHYEQYF	TGTGCCAGCAGCCCTAGGGGGATACTACACTACGAGCAGTACTTC
NA	TRBJ2-3	TRBV7-2	NA	CASSRDPGADTQYF	TGTGCCAGCAGCCGGGACCCGGGGGCAGATACGCAGTACTTT
many	TRBJ2-5	TRBV20-1	NA	CSAQSTQETQYF	TGCAGTGCGCAGTCTACACAAGAGACCCAGTACTTC
NA	TRBJ2-3	TRBV2	NA	CASSEQNTDTQYF	TGTGCCAGCAGTGAACAGAACACAGATACGCAGTATTTT
NA	TRBJ1-1	TRBV10-2	TRBD1	CATREQGEVTEAFF	TGCGCCACCAGGGAACAGGGGGAGGTCACTGAAGCTTTCTTT
NA	TRBJ2-7	TRBV24-1	TRBD1	CATSDPMGTGAYEQYF	TGTGCCACCAGTGATCCAATGGGGACAGGGGCCTACGAGCAGTACTTC
NA	TRBJ1-5	TRBV19	NA	CASSPDTTSNQPQHF	TGTGCCAGTAGTCCAGATACTACAAGCAATCAGCCCCAGCATTTT
many	TRBJ2-3	TRBV7-2	NA	CASSPPAATDTQYF	TGTGCCAGCAGCCCACCAGCCGCCACAGATACGCAGTATTTT
NA	TRBJ2-7	TRBV30	NA	CAWSELYEQYF	TGTGCCTGGAGTGAACTCTACGAGCAGTACTTC
NA	TRBJ1-6	TRBV7-9	TRBD1	CASSLEETGGSPLHF	TGTGCCAGCAGCTTAGAAGAGACAGGGGGTTCACCCCTCCACTTT
NA	TRBJ1-1	TRBV18	NA	CASSPPRTMNTEAFF	TGTGCCAGCTCACCACCAAGGACGATGAACACTGAAGCTTTCTTT
NA	TRBJ1-2	TRBV7-2	TRBD1	CASSLLGRGLGGYTF	TGTGCCAGCAGCTTGTTAGGCAGGGGGCTAGGTGGCTACACCTTC
few	TRBJ2-1	TRBV20-1	NA	CSARGGASNEQFF	TGCAGTGCTAGAGGGGGGGCGTCGAATGAGCAGTTCTTC
NA	TRBJ2-1	TRBV24-1	NA	CATSDFSSGQYNEQFF	TGTGCCACCAGTGATTTCTCTAGCGGACAGTACAATGAGCAGTTCTTC
NA	TRBJ2-2	TRBV2	NA	CASAPRGTGELFF	TGTGCCAGCGCCCCTCGGGGAACCGGGGAGCTGTTTTTT
many	TRBJ2-1	TRBV25-1	TRBD2	CASRRGEGNEQFF	TGTGCCAGCAGGCGGGGGGAGGGCAATGAGCAGTTCTTC
NA	TRBJ2-2	TRBV24-1	TRBD1	CATSGQGHGELFF	TGTGCCACCAGTGGACAGGGGCACGGGGAGCTGTTTTTT
few	TRBJ1-5	TRBV24-1	NA	CATSEAGTQPQHF	TGTGCCACCAGTGAAGCAGGGACTCAGCCCCAGCATTTT
NA	TRBJ1-1	TRBV7-2	NA	CAGSLGGNTEAFF	TGCGCCGGCAGCTTAGGTGGGAACACTGAAGCTTTCTTT
NA	TRBJ2-7	TRBV7-6	TRBD1	CASSFDRGGEQYF	TGTGCCAGCAGCTTCGACAGGGGTGGGGAGCAGTACTTC
NA	TRBJ1-2	TRBV10-3	TRBD1	CAIMTGGTANYGYTF	TGTGCCATCATGACAGGGGGAACCGCTAACTATGGCTACACCTTC
many	TRBJ2-7	TRBV25-1	NA	CASSEAYEQYF	TGTGCCAGCAGTGAGGCCTACGAGCAGTACTTC
many	TRBJ1-1	TRBV29-1	NA	CSVPASGIGEAFF	TGCAGCGTCCCGGCGAGTGGCATTGGGGAGGCTTTCTTT
NA	TRBJ2-7	TRBV25-1	TRBD2	CASTSRGERYEQYF	TGTGCCAGCACCTCACGGGGGGAACGCTACGAGCAGTACTTC
few	TRBJ2-6	TRBV20-1	TRBD2	CSATGRTTSGANVLTF	TGCAGTGCTACCGGGAGGACAACCTCTGGGGCCAACGTCCTGACTTTC
once	TRBJ2-7	TRBV2	TRBD2	CASPGTSGRDEQYF	TGTGCCTCCCCCGGGACTAGCGGGAGGGACGAGCAGTACTTC
NA	TRBJ1-5	TRBV4-1	NA	CASSQVGWGPSSNQPQHF	TGCGCCAGCAGCCAAGTAGGTTGGGGGCCCTCTAGCAATCAGCCCCAGCATTTT